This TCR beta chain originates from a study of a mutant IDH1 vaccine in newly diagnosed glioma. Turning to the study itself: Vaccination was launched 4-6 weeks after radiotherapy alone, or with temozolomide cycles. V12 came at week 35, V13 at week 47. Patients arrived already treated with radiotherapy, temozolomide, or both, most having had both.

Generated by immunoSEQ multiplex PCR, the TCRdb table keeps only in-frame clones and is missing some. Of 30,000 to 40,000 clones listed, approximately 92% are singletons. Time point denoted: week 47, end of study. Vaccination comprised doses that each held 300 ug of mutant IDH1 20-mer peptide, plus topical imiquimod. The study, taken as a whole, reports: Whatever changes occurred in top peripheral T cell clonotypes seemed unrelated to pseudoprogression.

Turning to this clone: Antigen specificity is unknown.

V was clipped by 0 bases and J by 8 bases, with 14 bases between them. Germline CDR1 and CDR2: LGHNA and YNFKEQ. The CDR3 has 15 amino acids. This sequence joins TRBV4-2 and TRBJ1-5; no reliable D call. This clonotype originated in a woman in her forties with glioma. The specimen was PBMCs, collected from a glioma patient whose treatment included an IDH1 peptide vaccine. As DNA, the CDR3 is TGTGCCAGCAGCCAAGAAGGCCGCGAGATCGAGCCCCAGCATTTT. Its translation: CASSQEGREIEPQHF.